The 16 T cell receptor beta chains below come from one sample, sequenced in a study of blood T cells in healthy people across ages. A second PCR, run for roughly 7 to 11 cycles, used a sample-barcoded 5' primer plus a J-beta primer mix. TCRdb passed the 5' RACE reads through MiXCR, listing each CDR3 protein once. The repertoire has 1,300,000 or so distinct CDR3 sequences, approximately 60% of them found once; the top ten carry about 6.3%. Input material: blood. Source of these receptors: a man between 18 and 29 years old in good health.

The gene calls are TRBV15 and TRBJ2-3; maybe TRBD1 (6 bases). This CDR3 is built from 15 residues. Trimming pared 6 bases from V and 6 bases from J, leaving 19 bases between. The germline V gene has CDR1 LNHNV and CDR2 YYDKDF (reference sequence). The chain's CDR3 is CATRPPGQSRDTQYF. For the CDR3, the DNA is TGTGCCACCAGGCCTCCGGGACAAAGCCGGGATACGCAGTATTTT.

The chain uses TRBV7-9 and TRBJ2-7; the D is unclear. The closer fit of TRBJ2-1 to the DNA end suggests the J call may be wrong. The CDR3 extends over 10 amino acids. Germline assignment: CDR1 SEHNR and CDR2 FQNEAQ (reference sequence). CDR3 bases: TGTGCCAGCGGGATCAAGGAGCAGTTCTTC. Its protein is CASGIKEQFF.

The chain combines TRBV7-2 with TRBJ2-5; 7 nucleotides line up with TRBD1. The V gene end was trimmed by 1 base and the J gene end by 6 bases; junction bases not matched to a gene: 14. This CDR3 is 17 amino acids long. Germline CDR1 SGHTA, CDR2 FQGNSA. The CDR3 reads CASSLGQGVGREQTQYF. The CDR3 DNA sequence: TGTGCCAGCAGCTTAGGACAGGGAGTCGGAAGAGAGCAGACCCAGTACTTC.

This clonotype was recorded once. The chain carries TRBV3-1 and TRBJ2-5; 8 nucleotides align to TRBD1. Per germline, CDR1 LGHDT and CDR2 YNNKEL (reference sequence). This CDR3 has 17 amino acids. The V and J ends lost 1 base and 5 bases, in that order; junction bases with no gene match: 12. Here the CDR3 reads CASSQGIGQGERETQYF. CDR3 bases: TGTGCCAGCAGCCAAGGGATCGGACAGGGAGAAAGGGAGACCCAGTACTTC.

The J gene is TRBJ1-1, the V gene TRBV3-1; D is uncertain. Germline CDR1 and CDR2: LGHDT and YNNKEL (reference sequence). There are 15 residues in the CDR3. The V end lost 0 bases, the J end lost 1 base, and 9 bases lay between the germline ends. Here the CDR3 DNA reads TGTGCCAGCAGCCAAGATCTTGAGCCGAACACTGAAGCTTTCTTT. Translation: CASSQDLEPNTEAFF. Full variable domain (rest looked up from reference TRBV3-1 and TRBJ1-1): DTAVSQTPKYLVTQMGNDKSIKCEQNLGHDTMYWYKQDSKKFLKIMFSYNNKELIINETVPNRFSPKSPDKAHLNLHINSLELGDSAVYFCASSQDLEPNTEAFFGQGTRLTVV.

The count of this clonotype is one. CDR3 nucleotides: TGTGCTAGCCACGACAGGGGGCAAGTGAACTATGGCTACACCTTC. This codes for CASHDRGQVNYGYTF. The chain joins TRBV6-6 to TRBJ1-2; TRBD1 matches at 10 bases. Looked up from germline, CDR1 is MNHNY and CDR2 is SVGAGI (reference sequence). CDR3 length: 15 residues.

This clonotype was picked up a small number of times. V usage is TRBV27 and J usage is TRBJ2-5, with unresolved D. The V gene lost 5 bases and the J gene lost 4 bases, with 5 bases spanning the gap. Germline V gene data show CDR1 as MNHEY and CDR2 as SMNVEV (reference sequence). The CDR3 is 11 amino acids. CDR3 in DNA: TGTGCCAGCAGTAATGGAGAGACCCAGTACTTC. Encoded protein: CASSNGETQYF.

The chain recombines TRBV10-3 with TRBJ2-7; TRBD2 aligns across 13 bases. The J call may be mistaken, given a closer DNA end match to TRBJ2-5. The germline V gene has CDR1 ENHRY and CDR2 SYGVKD. There are 17 residues in the CDR3. The CDR3 DNA is TGTGCCATCAGCCCGGGGACTAGCGGGACGAACAGCGGGACCCAGTACTTC. Amino acids: CAISPGTSGTNSGTQYF.

This clonotype showed up just a few times. The genes are TRBV4-2 and TRBJ1-2; unclear D gene. This CDR3 is 9 amino acids long. Trimming took off 6 bases at V and 7 bases at J, with 3 bases between the two ends. The germline V gene encodes CDR1 LGHNA and CDR2 YNFKEQ. The CDR3 sequence is CASRGGYTF. In nucleotides, the CDR3 is TGTGCCAGCAGGGGTGGCTACACCTTC.

The V and J genes are TRBV20-1 and TRBJ1-6; D gene ambiguous. Trimming left V 1 base short and J 7 bases short, with 8 bases between. The CDR3 runs 13 residues. CDR1 DFQATT and CDR2 SNEGSKA come from the germline V gene (reference sequence). This CDR3 reads CSARGLENSPLHF. The CDR3 DNA sequence: TGCAGTGCTAGAGGTTTAGAGAATTCACCCCTCCACTTT.

This clonotype was counted a few times. The chain joins TRBV6-5 to TRBJ2-3; D is perhaps TRBD1 (6 bases). The CDR3 is 14 residues long. CDR1 MNHEY and CDR2 SVGAGI come from the germline V gene. The V end was cut by 5 bases, the J end by 1 base, with 10 bases between. In nucleotides, the CDR3 is TGTGCCAGCAGTGAACAGGGCCGCACAGATACGCAGTATTTT. The encoded protein is CASSEQGRTDTQYF.

The chain uses TRBV11-2 and TRBJ2-5, with 9 bases lining up with TRBD2. Germline lookup yields CDR1 SGHAT and CDR2 FQNNGV. The CDR3 has 16 amino acids. J gave up 6 bases and V 0 bases, and 8 bases lay outside the gene matches. The CDR3 loop is CASSLDRISGGKTQYF. The CDR3 coding sequence is TGTGCCAGCAGCTTAGATCGTATTAGCGGGGGTAAGACCCAGTACTTC.

The chain couples TRBV9 to TRBJ1-5; a possible D gene is TRBD1 (5 bases). The germline V gene has CDR1 SGDLS and CDR2 YYNGEE. This CDR3 has 14 residues. V lost 2 bases and J 2 bases, leaving 8 bases between the germline ends. CDR3 sequence: CASSVGPRNQPQHF. CDR3 coding DNA: TGTGCCAGCAGCGTGGGACCGCGCAATCAGCCCCAGCATTTT.

The chain combines TRBV12-3 or TRBV12-4 with TRBJ2-5; 8 bases line up with TRBD1. The DNA end is more similar to TRBJ2-7, so the J call may be wrong. The CDR3 has 14 residues. The CDR3 DNA reads TGTGCCAGCAGTTCTATGACAGGGGTGAGCGAGCAGTACTTC. This codes for CASSSMTGVSEQYF.

V gene TRBV2 combines with J gene TRBJ2-1, with 13 bases aligning to TRBD2. After removal of 6 bases from V and 5 bases from J, the junction contained 7 bases not matched to a gene. In germline, CDR1 is SNHLY, CDR2 FYNNEI. The CDR3 sequence is 16 residues long. This CDR3 reads CASRTGTSGTHNEQFF. CDR3 DNA sequence: TGTGCCAGCAGAACCGGGACTAGCGGGACCCACAATGAGCAGTTCTTC.

The CDR3 region is CASSYSNQDPKYF. CDR3 DNA: TGTGCCAGCAGTTACTCGAACCAAGACCCCAAGTACTTC. The rearrangement joins TRBV6-2 or TRBV6-3 to TRBJ2-5; D gene ambiguous. Between the trimmed V and J ends, which lost 0 bases and 12 bases, there was a span of 14 bases. Germline V gives CDR1 MNHEY, CDR2 SVGEGT. The CDR3 contains 13 residues.